This entry is about one T cell receptor beta chain. The data stem from a study of neoadjuvant anti-PD-1 for oral cavity cancer. The method was immunoSEQ multiplex PCR; TCRdb's version includes in-frame clones alone and lacks a portion of them. The data show fewer than 15,000 clones, around 79% seen once. Germline CDR1 is GTSNPN and CDR2 is SVGIG (reference sequence). V was clipped by 4 bases and J by 4 bases, with 20 bases between them. This CDR3 has 15 residues. Sample time point: after neoadjuvant nivolumab, at surgical resection. Patients had newly diagnosed, untreated stage II-IVA oral cavity squamous cell carcinoma. PBMCs were not maintained or expanded in culture before analysis.

This chain joins TRBV30 and TRBJ2-7, with D maybe TRBD2 (6 bases). The TCR originated in a person aged 35-79 years with oral cavity squamous cell carcinoma. Material: PBMCs, obtained after nivolumab (anti-PD-1) treatment. The CDR3 DNA sequence: TGTGCCTGGACCAAGGGTGGAGCGGGTCTATACGAGCAGTACTTC. Translation: CAWTKGGAGLYEQYF.